The rows below give T cell receptor beta chains drawn from one sample of a study of shared clonotypes between healthy human individuals. Using immunoSEQ multiplex PCR, the repertoire was profiled, and TCRdb retains in-frame clones only, with some absent. The profile shows about 2.3 million clones, approximately 93% of them singletons. Sequenced sample: naive CD4+ T cells from PBMCs. Receptor source: a man aged 18 to 35 in good health. Some clones in this sample may be carry-over from other donors' samples. The CDR3 runs from the conserved cysteine through the conserved F or W. The D gene is left open where the match is weak. The size of a clone is reported for some rows only, either as once, few or many, or as a class for expanded clones.

TRBV18	-	TRBJ1-1	-	TGTGCCAGCTCACCACCGGGGGGTAGGGGTACTGAAGCTTTCTTT	CASSPPGGRGTEAFF
TRBV6-1	-	TRBJ2-7	-	TGTGCCAGCAGTGAGCTGACCTACGAGCAGTACTTC	CASSELTYEQYF
TRBV18	-	TRBJ2-2	-	TGTGCCAGCTCACCCCCGTCTAGCGCCGGGGAGCTGTTTTTT	CASSPPSSAGELFF
TRBV7-2	-	TRBJ1-2	-	TGTGCCAGCAGCCCAATCTCGGGACGCACACGGTCCAGTGGCTACACCTTC	CASSPISGRTRSSGYTF
TRBV14	-	TRBJ2-5	-	TGTGCCAGCAGCACTCTTAGGGGTGAGACCCAGTACTTC	CASSTLRGETQYF
TRBV18	-	TRBJ2-7	-	TGTGCCAGCTCACGGGGGGCCGGCTACGAGCAGTACTTC	CASSRGAGYEQYF
TRBV18	-	TRBJ2-7	-	TGTGCCAGCCCGAAAGGGGTCGAGCAGTACTTC	CASPKGVEQYF
TRBV28	-	TRBJ2-7	-	TGTGCCAGCAGTTTGGGAGGTTCGGGGGGCGAGGACGAGCAGTACTTC	CASSLGGSGGEDEQYF
TRBV25-1	-	TRBJ1-3	-	TGTGCCAGCAGTCGGGATCTCTCTGGAAACACCATATATTTT	CASSRDLSGNTIYF
TRBV7-2	TRBD2	TRBJ2-1	-	TGTGCCAGCAGACCCCCCGGGACTAGCGTCTACAATGAGCAGTTCTTC	CASRPPGTSVYNEQFF
TRBV7-9	-	TRBJ2-3	-	TGTGCCAGTAACGGGGGCAGGGTCACAGATACGCAGTATTTT	CASNGGRVTDTQYF
TRBV28	-	TRBJ2-5	once	TGTGCCAGCACCCTAGGACACCGAAGGGGGACCCAGTACTTC	CASTLGHRRGTQYF
TRBV9	-	TRBJ2-7	-	TGTGCCAGCAGCGTAGTCGGGACTCAGCTCGCCGAGCAGTACTTC	CASSVVGTQLAEQYF
TRBV7-9	TRBD1	TRBJ2-3	-	TGTGCCAGCAGCTCGGGACAGATCACCACAGATACGCAGTATTTT	CASSSGQITTDTQYF
TRBV6-5	-	TRBJ2-1	-	TGTGCCTCCCTGGGGACGTCCGATGAGCAGTTCTTC	CASLGTSDEQFF
TRBV6-5	TRBD1	TRBJ1-2	-	TGTGCCAGCAGGCCTACAGGGGAGAAGGGCTACACCTTC	CASRPTGEKGYTF
TRBV19	-	TRBJ2-7	-	TGTGCCAGTAGTATTAGCTACAGCTCCTACGAGCAGTACTTC	CASSISYSSYEQYF
TRBV25-1	-	TRBJ2-1	-	TGTGCCAGCAGCCGGGGCCCAGCATATGATGAGCAGTTCTTC	CASSRGPAYDEQFF
TRBV2	-	TRBJ2-2	few	TGTGCCAGCGGTGCCACCGGGGAGCTGTTTTTT	CASGATGELFF
TRBV5-4	-	TRBJ2-1	few	TGTGCCAGCAGCCAGGACAGATGGACTGAGCAGTTCTTC	CASSQDRWTEQFF
TRBV7-2	TRBD2	TRBJ2-1	-	TGTGCCAGCAGCTTAGGGGGGACTAACCCGGCTTTTAATGAGCAGTTCTTC	CASSLGGTNPAFNEQFF
TRBV19	TRBD2	TRBJ2-3	-	TGTGCCAGTAGTATAGTCGCGGGAGGGACAGATACGCAGTATTTT	CASSIVAGGTDTQYF
TRBV2	TRBD1	TRBJ1-5	few	TGTGCCAGCACAAAGGCGGGACAGATGGGACAGCCCCAGCATTTT	CASTKAGQMGQPQHF
TRBV28	-	TRBJ2-1	-	TGTGCCAGCAGCAAGGGGGGCTACAATGAGCAGTTCTTC	CASSKGGYNEQFF
TRBV19	-	TRBJ1-5	-	TGTGCCAGTAGTATCCTTTGGGACAGCAATCAGCCCCAGCATTTT	CASSILWDSNQPQHF
TRBV30	-	TRBJ1-2	-	TGTGCCTGGACCTTCCAAACTAACTATGGCTACACCTTC	CAWTFQTNYGYTF
TRBV2	-	TRBJ2-7	-	TGTGCCAGCAGTGAAAACTACGAGCAGTACTTC	CASSENYEQYF
TRBV28	TRBD1	TRBJ2-7	-	TGTGCCAGCAGTCCTCCGGGACAGGGGGTCTACGAGCAGTACTTC	CASSPPGQGVYEQYF
TRBV5-1	-	TRBJ1-1	-	TGCGCCAGCAGCCCAGGGGACTCTGAAGCTTTCTTT	CASSPGDSEAFF
TRBV6-5	TRBD2	TRBJ2-2	-	TGTGCCAGCAGTTACTCGGCTAGCGGGAGGTCCGGGGAGCTGTTTTTT	CASSYSASGRSGELFF
TRBV5-1	TRBD2	TRBJ2-7	once	TGCGCCAGCAGCTTGCTAGCGGGAGGGACCTCGGGCGAGCAGTACTTC	CASSLLAGGTSGEQYF
TRBV27	-	TRBJ2-5	once	TGTGCCAGCAGTTTATCGTGGGGCTCGGAGACCCAGTACTTC	CASSLSWGSETQYF
TRBV4-1	-	TRBJ2-3	-	TGCGCCAGCAGCCAAGGGACTAAAGGCGGCACAGATACGCAGTATTTT	CASSQGTKGGTDTQYF
TRBV11-2	-	TRBJ2-7	-	TGTGCCAGCAGCCGTCTAGCATCCCCCTACGAGCAGTACTTC	CASSRLASPYEQYF
TRBV5-1	-	TRBJ2-7	-	TGCGCCAGCAGCTTGCGTTACCAGGGGGGGCGGACCTACGAGCAGTACTTC	CASSLRYQGGRTYEQYF
TRBV9	-	TRBJ1-3	-	TGTGCCAGCAGCGTAGAAGGGGCTGGAAACACCATATATTTT	CASSVEGAGNTIYF
TRBV18	-	TRBJ2-2	-	TGTGCCAGCTCCCCGAGGTTGGAGACCGGGGAGCTGTTTTTT	CASSPRLETGELFF
TRBV5-1	-	TRBJ1-3	-	TGCGCCAGCAGAGTTGAACCTGGAAACACCATATATTTT	CASRVEPGNTIYF
TRBV27	TRBD1	TRBJ1-2	once	TGTGCCAGCAGTCCGCGCTCGGACAGGGGGCGCGTCATTGGCTATGGCTACACCTTC	CASSPRSDRGRVIGYGYTF
TRBV18	TRBD1	TRBJ1-1	-	TGTGCCAGCTCACTCGGACAGGGAGAGAACACTGAAGCTTTCTTT	CASSLGQGENTEAFF
TRBV7-2	-	TRBJ2-7	-	TGTGCCAGCAGCTTAGTGAGACTGGGCAGCACCTACGAGCAGTACTTC	CASSLVRLGSTYEQYF
TRBV6-1	-	TRBJ2-7	-	TGTGCCATCAAGACGGTTCCTAGCTCCTACGAGCAGTACTTC	CAIKTVPSSYEQYF
TRBV7-9	-	TRBJ2-7	-	TGTGCCAGCAGCCCCAGAGGCAGCATCCCCTACGAGCAGTACTTC	CASSPRGSIPYEQYF
TRBV5-1	TRBD2	TRBJ2-1	-	TGCGCCAGCAGAGCCGCTAGCGGGAGGGGCAATGAGCAGTTCTTC	CASRAASGRGNEQFF
TRBV6-1	-	TRBJ2-2	-	TGTGCCAGCAGTGCAGGGGTCCTCACCGGGGAGCTGTTTTTT	CASSAGVLTGELFF
TRBV30	-	TRBJ2-7	-	TGTGCCTGGAGCTGGGACCCGAAGACCTATGAGCAGTACTTC	CAWSWDPKTYEQYF